This is a list of T cell receptor beta chains from one sample in a study of response to subunit inactivated influenza vaccine. TCRdb ran MiXCR on the RT-PCR reads and lists one entry per CDR3 protein. The table shows hundreds of thousands of distinct CDR3 sequences, with approximately 12% occurring only once. Specimen: non-naive T cells sorted from PBMCs, collected less than 15 days before vaccination. The receptors here all came from a man in his fifties or sixties who received an inactivated influenza vaccine. Each CDR3 is given with its conserved first and last residue. The order of the fields is J gene, D gene, CDR3 length, V gene, clone size, CDR3 DNA, CDR3 protein. The D gene is left open where the match is weak. Some rows have no size entry. The others give once, few or many, or a class for an expanded clone.

TRBJ2-3	TRBD2	14	TRBV20-1	-	TGCAGTGCTGGCGGGACTAGCGCCTCAGATACGCAGTATTTT	CSAGGTSASDTQYF
TRBJ1-1	TRBD1	15	TRBV15	-	TGTGCCACCAGCAGAGGCGGGACAGGGGGGCGTGAAGCTTTCTTT	CATSRGGTGGREAFF
TRBJ2-3	-	12	TRBV3-1	few	TGTGCCAGCAGCGATTTACCGGATACGCAGTATTTT	CASSDLPDTQYF
TRBJ1-2	TRBD1	16	TRBV11-2	few	TGTGCCAGCAGCCCCACGGCGGGACAGGGAATCTATGGCTACACCTTC	CASSPTAGQGIYGYTF
TRBJ2-1	-	14	TRBV12-3/TRBV12-4	-	TGTGCCAGCAGTTTGGCGGGACCAAGCAATGAGCAGTTCTTC	CASSLAGPSNEQFF
TRBJ2-5	-	14	TRBV7-2	-	TGTGCCAGCAGCTTAAATCCGTACCAAGAGACCCAGTACTTC	CASSLNPYQETQYF
TRBJ2-4	-	14	TRBV14	-	TGTGCCAGCAGCCAAAGGCAGGGAAGAAACATTCAGTACTTC	CASSQRQGRNIQYF
TRBJ2-5	TRBD2	13	TRBV2	many	TGTGCCAGCAGACAGCGGGGGAAAGAGACCCAGTACTTC	CASRQRGKETQYF
TRBJ1-4	-	15	TRBV20-1	many	TGCAGTGCTAGAGATCCCGGGGGCGCGGGAGAAAAACTGTTTTTT	CSARDPGGAGEKLFF
TRBJ1-2	-	13	TRBV6-1	-	TGTGCCAGCAGTGGTTTTAGGGATGATGGCTACACCTTC	CASSGFRDDGYTF
TRBJ1-1	-	16	TRBV3-1	-	TGTGCCAGCAGCCAATATGGGGGGGGAATGAACACTGAAGCTTTCTTT	CASSQYGGGMNTEAFF
TRBJ2-5	TRBD2	17	TRBV4-3	-	TGCGCCAGCAGCCAAGGTTTCCTACTAGCGGCTCAAGAGACCCAGTACTTC	CASSQGFLLAAQETQYF
TRBJ1-2	-	15	TRBV4-3	-	TGCGCCAGCAGCCAAGCCCCGGGATCCAACTATGGCTACACCTTC	CASSQAPGSNYGYTF
TRBJ2-1	TRBD2	19	TRBV7-6	-	TGTGCCAGCAGCCAACGTCGGGGACTAGCGGGAGATTCCTACAATGAGCAGTTCTTC	CASSQRRGLAGDSYNEQFF
TRBJ1-2	TRBD1	13	TRBV7-9	-	TGTGCCAGCAGACCCGACAGGGCCTCTGGCTACACCTTC	CASRPDRASGYTF
TRBJ2-7	-	10	TRBV21-1	-	TGTGCCCCCGCCTTCGGGGAGCAGTACTTC	CAPAFGEQYF
TRBJ2-7	-	14	TRBV20-1	-	TGCAGTGCCATCCAACCGGGACTGCCCTACGAGCAGTACTTC	CSAIQPGLPYEQYF
TRBJ2-7	TRBD2	15	TRBV7-2	-	TGTGCCAGCAGCCCAACAGCCCGACTAGCCCACGAGCAGTACTTC	CASSPTARLAHEQYF
TRBJ2-3	TRBD1	16	TRBV5-1	many	TGCGCCAGCAGCTTGGATGGACAGGGGATTGCAGATACGCAGTATTTT	CASSLDGQGIADTQYF
TRBJ2-2	-	17	TRBV5-1	-	TGCGCCAGCAGCTTGATCTTAGGCCGAGCGAACACCGGGGAGCTGTTTTTT	CASSLILGRANTGELFF
TRBJ2-2	TRBD1	14	TRBV20-1	-	TGCAGTGCTAGGGTACAGGGGGCGAGCGGGGAGCTGTTTTTT	CSARVQGASGELFF
TRBJ2-3	-	14	TRBV2	many	TGTGCCAGCAGTGTTCGAGGAGACACAGATACGCAGTATTTT	CASSVRGDTDTQYF
TRBJ2-4	-	17	TRBV12-3/TRBV12-4	many	TGTGCCAGCAGTCCCTCCTTGGGGGTACGGGCCAAAAACATTCAGTACTTC	CASSPSLGVRAKNIQYF
TRBJ1-2	TRBD1	13	TRBV29-1	few	TGCAGCGCCCTCGACAGGGGGAGTTATGGCTACACCTTC	CSALDRGSYGYTF
TRBJ2-7	-	15	TRBV12-3/TRBV12-4	few	TGTGCCAGCAGCCTACCGGGACTGAGCGGACACGAGCAGTACTTC	CASSLPGLSGHEQYF
TRBJ2-1	TRBD1	12	TRBV11-2	few	TGTGCCAGCAGCCAACCCGACAGGGGTAGGTTCTTC	CASSQPDRGRFF
TRBJ1-2	-	15	TRBV5-4	many	TGTGCCAGCAGCCCGCAACACAGGGATAACTATGGCTACACCTTC	CASSPQHRDNYGYTF
TRBJ1-4	-	14	TRBV2	few	TGTGCCAGCAGAGCAGGGATTTTACATGAAAAACTGTTTTTT	CASRAGILHEKLFF
TRBJ2-7	TRBD1	16	TRBV5-6	few	TGTGCCAGCAGACCTACACCGGGACAGGGCTCCTACGAGCAGTACTTC	CASRPTPGQGSYEQYF
TRBJ1-6	-	15	TRBV2	few	TGTGCCAGCGGAAGAGGAGACAGCAACAATTCACCCCTCCACTTT	CASGRGDSNNSPLHF
TRBJ1-2	-	17	TRBV29-1	many	TGCAGCGTTGCCCGGGGACAAACCTCAACCCATAACTATGGCTACACCTTC	CSVARGQTSTHNYGYTF
TRBJ2-3	TRBD2	15	TRBV7-9	-	TGTGCCAGCATCTTTGTCGGGGGGTTAGCTGATACGCAGTATTTT	CASIFVGGLADTQYF
TRBJ1-1	TRBD1	16	TRBV7-8	few	TGTGCCAGCAGCTCCCGGGACAGGGGAAGTAACACTGAAGCTTTCTTT	CASSSRDRGSNTEAFF
TRBJ2-1	TRBD1	16	TRBV5-1	-	TGCGCCAGCAGCCGAGACAGGGGGCCTCCTACTGATGAGCAGTTCTTC	CASSRDRGPPTDEQFF
TRBJ2-5	-	15	TRBV10-3	many	TGTGCCATCAGTGACCGCAAGATTGGGGAAGAGACCCAGTACTTC	CAISDRKIGEETQYF